These 25 T cell receptor beta chains originate from one sample sequenced in a study of blood T cell repertoires in COVID-19. Some clones are missing from TCRdb's copy, which holds only in-frame ones; the method was immunoSEQ multiplex PCR. The table has 110,000 to 150,000 clones, roughly 80% seen once. Sequencing was done on a sample of peripheral blood. The source is a woman of 80 years or more with acute or convalescent COVID-19.

The chain carries TRBV13 and TRBJ1-6; D ambiguous. Germline V gene sequence: CDR1 PRHDT, CDR2 FYEKMQ (reference sequence). V shed 4 bases and J shed 10 bases, with 17 bases lying between them. CDR3 length: 15 amino acids. Here the CDR3 reads CASSYDTAAESPLHF. CDR3 bases: TGTGCCAGCAGCTATGACACAGCGGCCGAGTCACCCCTCCACTTT. Together with reference TRBV13 and TRBJ1-6, the CDR3 gives the full variable domain: AAGVIQSPRHLIKEKRETATLKCYPIPRHDTVYWYQQGPGQDPQFLISFYEKMQSDKGSIPDRFSAQQFSDYHSELNMSSLELGDSALYFCASSYDTAAESPLHFGNGTRLTVT.

The V and J genes are TRBV13 and TRBJ1-3; 8 bases align to TRBD1. This CDR3 is built from 15 residues. CDR1 is PRHDT and CDR2 is FYEKMQ in the germline V gene (reference sequence). V gave up 5 bases and J gave up 2 bases; unmatched junction bases: 5. The CDR3 protein is CASSIGQGPGNTIYF. Here the CDR3 DNA reads TGTGCCAGCAGCATTGGACAGGGCCCTGGAAACACCATATATTTT.

Notes on this clone: The sample carries other DNA sequences with the same CDR3. The rearrangement links TRBV7-9 to TRBJ1-1; TRBD1 matches 7 bases. CDR3 length: 14 residues. Losses at the gene ends were 1 base for V and 3 bases for J; bases not matched to a gene: 2. The V gene's germline CDR1 is SEHNR and CDR2 FQNEAQ (reference sequence). Written as DNA, the CDR3 is TGTGCCAGCAGCTTAGGACAGGGTCACACTGAAGCTTTCTTT. Translation gives CASSLGQGHTEAFF.

The chain employs TRBV30 and TRBJ1-5; D perhaps matches TRBD1 (5 bases). The V gene's germline CDR1 is GTSNPN and CDR2 SVGIG (reference sequence). The V end lost 3 bases, the J end lost 4 bases, and 16 bases lay between the germline ends. This CDR3 contains 15 residues. Here the CDR3 DNA reads TGTGCCTGGAGCGCGGAGGGGAACCCTAATCAGCCCCAGCATTTT. This codes for CAWSAEGNPNQPQHF.

The rearrangement uses TRBV24-1 and TRBJ2-2; 7 bases match TRBD2. Losses at the gene ends were 3 bases for V and 7 bases for J; bases not matched to a gene: 7. The CDR3 totals 15 residues. The germline CDR1 and CDR2 sequences are KGHDR and SFDVKD. The CDR3, as DNA: TGTGCCACCAGTGATCCGACTAGCAAGAACGGGGAGCTGTTTTTT. Its protein product is CATSDPTSKNGELFF.

J is TRBJ1-5 and V is TRBV13, with a weak D call TRBD1 (6 bases). Germline CDR1 and CDR2: PRHDT and FYEKMQ (reference sequence). This CDR3 region has 16 residues. Trimming removed 4 bases at V and 12 bases at J, with 25 bases between. CDR3 DNA: TGTGCCAGCAGCTCCCGGGGGGGGGCAGGACGAACTATCCAGCATTTT. Amino acid sequence: CASSSRGGAGRTIQHF.

Here the CDR3 DNA reads TGTGCCAGCAGTGAGGGGAGCTCCTACAATGAGCAGTTCTTC. This codes for CASSEGSSYNEQFF. The V gene is TRBV2, the J gene TRBJ2-1; D is possibly TRBD2 (5 bases). The CDR3 runs 14 residues. Per the germline V gene, CDR1 is SNHLY and CDR2 is FYNNEI. V lost 3 bases, J lost 0 bases, and 6 bases lay in between.

The rearrangement links TRBV30 to TRBJ1-5; 7 bases line up with TRBD1. Per germline, CDR1 GTSNPN and CDR2 SVGIG (reference sequence). V lost 3 bases, J lost 4 bases, and 12 bases stayed unmatched. CDR3 length equals 16 residues. This CDR3 reads CAWRKKGQQKNQPQHF. Here the CDR3 DNA reads TGTGCCTGGAGGAAAAAGGGACAGCAGAAAAATCAGCCCCAGCATTTT.

The chain combines TRBV10-2 with TRBJ2-1, with 8 nucleotides matching TRBD1. From germline, CDR1 is WSHSY and CDR2 SAAADI. Unmatched junction bases numbered 13, after V lost 7 bases and J lost 8 bases. The CDR3 has 15 residues. In nucleotides, the CDR3 is TGCGCCAGCACCTCAGGACAGGGTTTTTTGGATGAGCAGTTCTTC. Its translation is CASTSGQGFLDEQFF.

The rearrangement joins TRBV30 to TRBJ1-6, with D possibly being TRBD1 (5 bases). CDR1 and CDR2 from the germline V gene are GTSNPN and SVGIG (reference sequence). The V end was cut by 4 bases, the J end by 2 bases, with 9 bases between. CDR3 length: 14 residues. CDR3 region: CAWKEGPYNSPLHF. In nucleotides, the CDR3 is TGTGCCTGGAAGGAGGGACCCTATAATTCACCCCTCCACTTT. Together with reference TRBV30 and TRBJ1-6, the CDR3 gives the full variable domain: SQTIHQWPATLVQPVGSPLSLECTVEGTSNPNLYWYRQAAGRGLQLLFYSVGIGQISSEVPQNLSASRPQDRQFILSSKKLLLSDSGFYLCAWKEGPYNSPLHFGNGTRLTVT.

The chain combines TRBV6-1 with TRBJ2-2; TRBD1 matches at 8 bases. Germline-derived CDR1 and CDR2 are MNHNS and SASEGT. CDR3 length: 16 amino acids. V lost 2 bases, J lost 2 bases, and 4 bases stayed unmatched. The CDR3 reads CASSELGQDNTGELFF. As DNA, the CDR3 is TGTGCCAGCAGTGAATTGGGACAGGACAACACCGGGGAGCTGTTTTTT.

V usage is TRBV29-1 and J usage is TRBJ1-2, with D possibly TRBD1 on 5 matching bases. Trimming cost V 7 bases and J 8 bases, with 20 bases left between them. The CDR3 runs to 13 residues. Germline V CDR1 and CDR2: SQVTM, ANQGSEA. In nucleotides, the CDR3 is TGCAGCGGATTCTTTCAGGGTCGGAAAGGCTACACCTTC. It is translated as CSGFFQGRKGYTF.

The CDR3, as DNA: TGCAGTGCTAGTTTAAGGGGGCGGAATTCACCCCTCCACTTT. Translating gives CSASLRGRNSPLHF. The J gene is TRBJ1-6, the V gene TRBV20-1; 7 nucleotides agree with TRBD1. The CDR3 consists of 14 residues. CDR1 and CDR2 (germline): DFQATT, SNEGSKA (reference sequence). Losses at the gene ends were 3 bases for V and 7 bases for J; bases not matched to a gene: 6.

The genes are TRBV10-3 and TRBJ1-2, with D possibly matching TRBD1 (6 bases). This CDR3 has 17 amino acids. Between the trimmed V and J ends, which lost 0 bases and 1 base, there was a span of 15 bases. Germline lookup yields CDR1 ENHRY and CDR2 SYGVKD. Here the CDR3 DNA reads TGTGCCATCAGTGAGTCTAGAGGGGGAAGATTTAACTATGGCTACACCTTC. Amino acids: CAISESRGGRFNYGYTF.

In DNA, the CDR3 is TGTGCCAGCAGCGCCGTGGGGACAGGGGGCAAGCCCCAGCATTTT. It is translated as CASSAVGTGGKPQHF. The chain employs TRBV5-5 and TRBJ1-5; 12 nucleotides match TRBD1. In germline, CDR1 is SGHKS, CDR2 YYEKEE (reference sequence). Unmatched junction bases numbered 7, after V lost 4 bases and J lost 8 bases. The CDR3 totals 15 residues.

The chain couples TRBV2 to TRBJ1-1, with 7 bases aligning to TRBD1. The junction had 3 bases not matched to a gene; V was cut back by 5 bases and J by 6 bases. This CDR3 has 12 residues. Germline V lookup: CDR1 SNHLY, CDR2 FYNNEI. CDR3 amino acids: CASSLQGPEAFF. The DNA of the CDR3 is TGTGCCAGCAGTCTACAGGGGCCTGAAGCTTTCTTT.

The chain recombines TRBV19 with TRBJ1-6, with D possibly TRBD1 on 5 matching bases. This CDR3 is built from 12 residues. Germline V gives CDR1 LNHDA, CDR2 SQIVND (reference sequence). Trimming shortened V by 4 bases and J by 7 bases, and 5 bases separated the two germline ends. In DNA, the CDR3 is TGTGCCAGTAGTACAGGGAATTCACCCCTCCACTTT. This encodes CASSTGNSPLHF.

V is TRBV23-1 and J is TRBJ1-2, with D tentatively TRBD1 (5 bases). TRBV23-1 is reported as an ORF; its role is uncertain. V lost 4 bases to trimming and J lost 5 bases, with 8 bases between them. The CDR3 sequence is 12 residues long. The DNA for the CDR3 is TGCGCCAGCAGTCTCCGGGGGTATGGCTACACCTTC. Translating gives CASSLRGYGYTF.

This clone was seen a handful of times. The V gene is TRBV10-3, the J gene TRBJ2-2; D unresolved. Germline lookup yields CDR1 ENHRY and CDR2 SYGVKD. The V and J ends lost 2 bases and 0 bases respectively, with 4 bases between them. CDR3 length: 14 amino acids. CDR3 in DNA: TGTGCCATCAGTGAGGCGGCGAACACCGGGGAGCTGTTTTTT. Encoded protein: CAISEAANTGELFF.

The chain uses TRBV19 and TRBJ1-2, with D perhaps TRBD1 (5 bases). Trimming took off 7 bases at V and 4 bases at J, with 25 bases between the two ends. This CDR3 contains 17 residues. Germline values: CDR1 LNHDA, CDR2 SQIVND (reference sequence). CDR3 region: CASTTPPREGKFYGYTF. The CDR3 DNA sequence: TGTGCCAGTACCACACCCCCCCGGGAGGGGAAGTTCTATGGCTACACCTTC.

The V and J genes are TRBV5-5 and TRBJ1-1; no clear D gene. Trimming stripped 0 bases from V and 0 bases from J, with 6 bases between. From germline, CDR1 is SGHKS and CDR2 YYEKEE (reference sequence). The CDR3 has 14 amino acids. The CDR3 reads CASSLDTMNTEAFF. The CDR3 DNA reads TGTGCCAGCAGCTTGGACACGATGAACACTGAAGCTTTCTTT.

The gene calls are TRBV4-2 and TRBJ1-1, with D perhaps TRBD1 (6 bases). This CDR3 contains 12 residues. Per germline, CDR1 LGHNA and CDR2 YNFKEQ. The V end lost 5 bases, the J end lost 11 bases, and 15 bases lay between the germline ends. The CDR3 DNA is TGTGCCAGCAGCTTAGAACAGGGTCGGGCTTTCTTT. Residues: CASSLEQGRAFF.

This clone was recorded a few times. This chain connects TRBV13 to TRBJ2-7, with 9 bases identical to TRBD2. The germline V gene encodes CDR1 PRHDT and CDR2 FYEKMQ (reference sequence). Germline trimming cut 0 bases from V and 0 bases from J; bases unmatched to any gene: 0. The CDR3 covers 15 residues. CDR3 loop: CASSLGTSGSYEQYF. The CDR3 bases are TGTGCCAGCAGCTTAGGGACTAGCGGCTCCTACGAGCAGTACTTC.

The chain links TRBV18 to TRBJ2-2, with D maybe TRBD2 (6 bases). This CDR3 region has 16 residues. The V end was cut by 0 bases, the J end by 4 bases, with 12 bases between. Germline CDR1 reads KGHSH; CDR2 reads LQKENI. The CDR3 spells CASSPPEGFSTGELFF. The CDR3 DNA reads TGTGCCAGCTCACCACCGGAGGGGTTCTCCACCGGGGAGCTGTTTTTT. Drawing the rest from reference TRBV18 and TRBJ2-2, the complete variable domain is NAGVMQNPRHLVRRRGQEARLRCSPMKGHSHVYWYRQLPEEGLKFMVYLQKENIIDESGMPKERFSAEFPKEGPSILRIQQVVRGDSAAYFCASSPPEGFSTGELFFGEGSRLTVL.

The J gene is TRBJ1-5, the V gene TRBV19; 8 bases align to TRBD1. Trimming cost V 4 bases and J 4 bases; bases outside gene matches: 6. Looked up from germline, CDR1 is LNHDA and CDR2 is SQIVND (reference sequence). The length of the CDR3 is 15 residues. CDR3 amino acids: CASSTDRGGNQPQHF. The DNA of the CDR3 is TGTGCCAGTAGTACTGACAGGGGCGGTAATCAGCCCCAGCATTTT.